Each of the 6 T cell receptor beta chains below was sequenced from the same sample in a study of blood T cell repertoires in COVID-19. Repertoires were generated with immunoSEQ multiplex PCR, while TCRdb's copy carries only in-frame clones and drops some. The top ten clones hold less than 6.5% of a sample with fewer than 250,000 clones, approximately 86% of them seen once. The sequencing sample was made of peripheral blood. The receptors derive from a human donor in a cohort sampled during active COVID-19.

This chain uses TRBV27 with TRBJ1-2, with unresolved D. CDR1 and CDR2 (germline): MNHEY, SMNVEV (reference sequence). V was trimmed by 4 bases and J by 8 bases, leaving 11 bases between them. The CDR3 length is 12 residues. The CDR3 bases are TGTGCCAGCAGTTCATGGGGAGGAGGCTACACCTTC. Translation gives CASSSWGGGYTF.

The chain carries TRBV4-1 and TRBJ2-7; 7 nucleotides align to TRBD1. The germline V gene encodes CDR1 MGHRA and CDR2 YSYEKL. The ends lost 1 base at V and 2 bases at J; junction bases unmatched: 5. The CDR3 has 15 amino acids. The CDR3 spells CASSQGAQGTYEQYF. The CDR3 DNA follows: TGCGCCAGCAGCCAAGGGGCACAGGGGACCTACGAGCAGTACTTC.

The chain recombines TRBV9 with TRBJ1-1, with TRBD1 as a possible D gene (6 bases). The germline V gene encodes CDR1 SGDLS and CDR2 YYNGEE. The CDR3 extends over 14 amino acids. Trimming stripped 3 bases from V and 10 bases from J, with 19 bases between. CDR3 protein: CASSAVVDVRGAFF. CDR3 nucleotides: TGTGCCAGCAGCGCAGTGGTGGATGTCAGGGGAGCTTTCTTT.

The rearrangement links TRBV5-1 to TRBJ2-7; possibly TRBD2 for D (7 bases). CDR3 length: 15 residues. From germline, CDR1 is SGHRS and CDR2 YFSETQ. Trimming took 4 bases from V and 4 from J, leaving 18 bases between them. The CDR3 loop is CASSVSMGGGYEQYF. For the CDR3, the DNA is TGCGCCAGCAGCGTCTCCATGGGAGGGGGTTACGAGCAGTACTTC.

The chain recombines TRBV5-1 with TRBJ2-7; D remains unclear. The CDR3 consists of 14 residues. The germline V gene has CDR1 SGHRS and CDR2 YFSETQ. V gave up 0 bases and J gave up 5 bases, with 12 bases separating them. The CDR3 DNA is TGCGCCAGCAGCTTGGTTGAAGCCCTCAACGAGCAGTACTTC. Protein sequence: CASSLVEALNEQYF.

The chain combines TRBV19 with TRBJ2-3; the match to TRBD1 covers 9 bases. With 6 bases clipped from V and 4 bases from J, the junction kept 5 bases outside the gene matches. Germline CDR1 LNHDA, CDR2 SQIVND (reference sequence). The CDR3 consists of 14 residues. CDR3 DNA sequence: TGTGCCAGTAGCGGACAGGGGAACGCAGATACGCAGTATTTT. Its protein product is CASSGQGNADTQYF.